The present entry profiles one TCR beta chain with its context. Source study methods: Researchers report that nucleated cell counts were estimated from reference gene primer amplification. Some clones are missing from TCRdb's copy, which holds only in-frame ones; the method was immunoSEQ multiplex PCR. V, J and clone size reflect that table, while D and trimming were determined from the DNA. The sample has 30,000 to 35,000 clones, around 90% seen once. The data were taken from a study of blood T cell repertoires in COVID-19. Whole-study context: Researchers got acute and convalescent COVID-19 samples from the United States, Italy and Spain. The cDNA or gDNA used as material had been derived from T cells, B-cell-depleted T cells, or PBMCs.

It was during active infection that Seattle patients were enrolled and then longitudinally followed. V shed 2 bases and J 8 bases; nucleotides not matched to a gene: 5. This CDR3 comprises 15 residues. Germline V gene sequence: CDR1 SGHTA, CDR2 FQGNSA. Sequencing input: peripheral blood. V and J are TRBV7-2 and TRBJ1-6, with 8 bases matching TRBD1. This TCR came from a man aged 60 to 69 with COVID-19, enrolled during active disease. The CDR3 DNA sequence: TGTGCCAGCAGCTTAAGGGGACAGGACCATTCACCCCTCCACTTT. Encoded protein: CASSLRGQDHSPLHF. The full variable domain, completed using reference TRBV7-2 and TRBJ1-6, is GAGVSQSPSNKVTEKGKDVELRCDPISGHTALYWYRQSLGQGLEFLIYFQGNSAPDKSGLPSDRFSAERTGGSVSTLTIQRTQQEDSAVYLCASSLRGQDHSPLHFGNGTRLTVT.